This T cell receptor (beta chain) was captured by sequencing in a study of blood T cell repertoires in COVID-19. As for the study in general: Sites in the United States, Italy and Spain provided acute and convalescent COVID-19 samples. T cells, B-cell-depleted T cells, or PBMCs provided the cDNA or gDNA that served as material.

The CDR3 is made up of 16 amino acids. The ends lost 7 bases at V and 6 bases at J; junction bases unmatched: 17. Germline V gene lookup returns CDR1 MDHEN and CDR2 SYDVKM. Per the authors' pipeline: For nucleated cells, counts were estimated from reference gene primer amplification. TCRdb's copy holds only in-frame clones and misses some; the assay was immunoSEQ multiplex PCR. That table gives V, J and clone size, and the DNA gave D and trimming. The table records 75,000 to 100,000 clones, roughly 82% of them present only once. This clonotype originated in a human donor in a cohort sampled during active COVID-19. The V call is TRBV28, the J call TRBJ2-5, with 7 positions matching TRBD1. Sequencing was done on a sample of peripheral blood. CDR3 amino acids: CASTPPGQPFKQTQYF. DNA of the CDR3: TGTGCCAGCACCCCCCCGGGACAGCCTTTCAAACAGACCCAGTACTTC.